These T cell receptor beta chains were read from a single sample in a study of T cells in Graves' hyperthyroidism and ophthalmopathy. TCRdb reanalysed the multiplex PCR reads using MiXCR and keeps one entry per CDR3 protein. The sample lists approximately 510,000 distinct CDR3 sequences, around 43% seen once, with about 43% in the top ten. Sequenced: peripheral blood or thyroid tissue (not recorded which). The receptors come from an adult woman with Graves' disease, either hyperthyroidism or ophthalmopathy (not recorded which). CDR3s include the opening cysteine and the closing phenylalanine or tryptophan. A D gene is named only where the DNA matches it firmly. Expanded clones are given a class, and other clones once, few, many or no size at all.

cdr3_nt,cdr3_aa,d_call,v_call,clone_size,j_call
TGCAGCGTATACAGGGACGGAGGGGTGAACACTGAAGCTTTCTTT,CSVYRDGGVNTEAFF,NA,TRBV29-1,few,TRBJ1-1
TGTGCCAGCTCGAGGGCAGGGGATGGCTACACCTTC,CASSRAGDGYTF,NA,TRBV5-5,NA,TRBJ1-2
TGTGCCAGCAGCCGAGTCCAGGGGATATATGGCTACACCTTC,CASSRVQGIYGYTF,NA,TRBV28,NA,TRBJ1-2
TGCAGTGCTAGAGATCCCACTTCTGAAGACCAGTACTTC,CSARDPTSEDQYF,NA,TRBV20-1,NA,TRBJ2-5
TGTGCCAGCAGCCCCCACCTGGACACTGAAGCTTTCTTT,CASSPHLDTEAFF,NA,TRBV7-2,many,TRBJ1-1
TGTGCCAGCAGCTTGGTCTTGATCAATTCACCCCTCCACTTT,CASSLVLINSPLHF,NA,TRBV5-8,many,TRBJ1-6
TGTGCCAGCAGCAAGACAGGGGACGAGCAGTACTTC,CASSKTGDEQYF,TRBD1,TRBV10-3,NA,TRBJ2-7
TGTGCCAGCAGTCCCTCCTTCCGGGATCAGCCCCAGCATTTT,CASSPSFRDQPQHF,NA,TRBV7-8,NA,TRBJ1-5
TGTGCCAGCAGCTTGGCAGGGGGAGGGGATCAGCCCCAGCATTTT,CASSLAGGGDQPQHF,TRBD1,TRBV7-9,NA,TRBJ1-5
TGTGCCAGCAGCTTAGCTGTGGGGCGTGGGTATGGCTACACCTTC,CASSLAVGRGYGYTF,NA,TRBV7-9,many,TRBJ1-2
TGTGCCAGCATCGGGATGAGCAATCAGCCCCAGCATTTT,CASIGMSNQPQHF,NA,TRBV12-3/TRBV12-4,NA,TRBJ1-5
TGTGCCAGCAGTGAAGAGACAGGGGGCTTTGGCTACACCTTC,CASSEETGGFGYTF,TRBD1,TRBV25-1,many,TRBJ1-2
TGTGCCAGCAGCATAAACTCAGGGGATGGCTACACCTTC,CASSINSGDGYTF,NA,TRBV2,many,TRBJ1-2
TGTGCCAGCAGCCCCCGGACGGCTTATTTGGACTTC,CASSPRTAYLDF,NA,TRBV7-8,NA,TRBJ2-5
TGTGCCAGCAGCTTGTTTGCGGCGGACAGACGTGTGGAGCAGTACTTC,CASSLFAADRRVEQYF,NA,TRBV7-9,NA,TRBJ2-7
TGTGCCAGCAGCTTGGGTGATTCAGGGGGCATCTACGAGCAGTACTTC,CASSLGDSGGIYEQYF,TRBD1,TRBV7-2,NA,TRBJ2-7
TGTGCCAGCACCGAAGGGACGAACACCGGGGAGCTGTTTTTT,CASTEGTNTGELFF,NA,TRBV2,NA,TRBJ2-2
TGTGCCAGCAGCCGGCTAGCGCTCTCCGAGCAGTACTTC,CASSRLALSEQYF,NA,TRBV7-9,few,TRBJ2-7
TGTGCCGGCAGCCCCCCCCCGGGACTAGGTTCCGGGGAGCTGTTTTTT,CAGSPPPGLGSGELFF,TRBD2,TRBV12-3/TRBV12-4,NA,TRBJ2-2
TGTGCCAGCAGCTTGGCCCTAGGGCAAGAGACCCAGTACTTC,CASSLALGQETQYF,NA,TRBV5-8,many,TRBJ2-5
TGTGCCAGCAGGGGGACAGGGACCACCAATCAGCCCCAGCATTTT,CASRGTGTTNQPQHF,TRBD1,TRBV2,many,TRBJ1-5
TGCAGCGTCTCTCTACGGACAGGGGGCTCTGAAGCTTTCTTT,CSVSLRTGGSEAFF,TRBD1,TRBV29-1,NA,TRBJ1-1
TGCAGTGTTCGACAGGGGAATTTCAATTCACCCCTCCACTTT,CSVRQGNFNSPLHF,TRBD1,TRBV20-1,few,TRBJ1-6
TGTGCCAGCAGCACCTCCGGGACTAGCTCCTACGAGCAGTACTTC,CASSTSGTSSYEQYF,TRBD2,TRBV7-2,many,TRBJ2-7
TGTGCCAGCAGCTTAGAGAGGGTGGGTGGCTACACCTTC,CASSLERVGGYTF,NA,TRBV7-2,many,TRBJ1-2
TGTGCCAGCAGCTTATCCCGCGGGAGCCACAATGAGCAGTTCTTC,CASSLSRGSHNEQFF,TRBD2,TRBV28,NA,TRBJ2-1
TGCAGTGCACCCGCCCGAGACCGGCCTCGAGACTCACCCCTCCACTTT,CSAPARDRPRDSPLHF,NA,TRBV20-1,NA,TRBJ1-6
TGTGCCAGCAGTCCCGGACCGGGCGGGGAGCTGTTTTTT,CASSPGPGGELFF,NA,TRBV12-3/TRBV12-4,few,TRBJ2-2